This record concerns one TCR beta chain sequence. The antigen is undetermined. The second PCR ran roughly 7 to 12 cycles with a sample-barcoded 5' primer and J-beta primers. TCRdb processed the 5' RACE reads anew with MiXCR; each CDR3 protein has one entry. This sample has 730,000 or so distinct CDR3 sequences, with roughly 43% found just once. At least 5.5 micrograms of total RNA were extracted per sample. This sample was included in a study of blood T cells in healthy people across ages. General study points: Naive CD4+ cell counts and diversity both ran higher in long-lived than in aged donors.

Germline V gene lookup returns CDR1 MNHEY and CDR2 SVGEGT. The V end was cut by 7 bases, the J end by 6 bases, with 15 bases between. This CDR3 contains 13 residues. This TCR came from a man older than 75 in good health. The rearrangement uses TRBV6-2 or TRBV6-3 and TRBJ1-1; D is unclear. The source material was blood. This chain's CDR3 is CASTVLSNSEAFF. In nucleotides, the CDR3 is TGTGCCAGCACCGTCCTCTCGAATTCTGAAGCTTTCTTT.